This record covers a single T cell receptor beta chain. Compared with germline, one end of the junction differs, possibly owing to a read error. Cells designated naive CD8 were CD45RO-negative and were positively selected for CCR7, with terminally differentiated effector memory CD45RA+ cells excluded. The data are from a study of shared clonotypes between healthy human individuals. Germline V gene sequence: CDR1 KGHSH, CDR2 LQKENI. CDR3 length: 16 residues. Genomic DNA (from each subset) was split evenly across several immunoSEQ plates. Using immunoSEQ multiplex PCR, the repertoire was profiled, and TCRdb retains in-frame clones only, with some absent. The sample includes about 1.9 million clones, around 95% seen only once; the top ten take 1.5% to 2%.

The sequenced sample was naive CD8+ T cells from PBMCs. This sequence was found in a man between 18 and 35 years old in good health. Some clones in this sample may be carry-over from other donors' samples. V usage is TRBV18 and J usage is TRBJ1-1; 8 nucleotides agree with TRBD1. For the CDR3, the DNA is TGTGCCAGCTCACCACCCCGGACAGGGCGGAACTCTGAAGCTTTCTTT. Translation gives CASSPPRTGRNSEAFF.